These 15 T cell receptor beta chains were sequenced from one sample in a study of T cell repertoires in cytomegalovirus infection. These TCRs' antigens remain unknown. TCRdb called the reads again in MiXCR, with one record for every CDR3 protein. Here the sample spans about 570,000 distinct CDR3 sequences, 40% being singletons. The specimen was cultured PBMCs, collected from culture after CMV antigen stimulation. These receptors were taken from a human donor in good health (CMV status not recorded). Some clones in this sample may be carry-over from other donors' samples.

CDR3 sequence reads: CASSRQGWNTEAFF. Here the CDR3 DNA reads TGCGCCAGCAGCCGACAGGGATGGAACACTGAAGCTTTCTTT. The chain is built from TRBV4-1 and TRBJ1-1; 7 bases map to TRBD1. The germline gives CDR1 MGHRA, CDR2 YSYEKL. The CDR3 totals 14 residues. With V trimmed by 4 bases and J by 1 base, 3 bases remained unmatched.

The J gene is TRBJ2-1, the V gene TRBV7-2; perhaps TRBD2 as D (5 bases). Germline CDR1 SGHTA, CDR2 FQGNSA. Trimming removed 2 bases at V and 7 bases at J, with 15 bases between. This CDR3 is built from 15 residues. As DNA, the CDR3 is TGTGCCAGCAGCTTACCGCCGGACTCGGGAAATGAGCAGTTCTTC. Its translation: CASSLPPDSGNEQFF.

The chain links TRBV11-2 to TRBJ2-7, with a tentative D call TRBD1 (6 bases). Germline CDR1 reads SGHAT; CDR2 reads FQNNGV. The V end was cut by 5 bases, the J end by 0 bases, with 17 bases between. This CDR3 is 16 amino acids long. CDR3 sequence reads: CASSRTGTTSSYEQYF. For the CDR3, the DNA is TGTGCCAGCAGCCGAACCGGGACAACGAGCTCCTACGAGCAGTACTTC.

This clonotype occurred a few times. The chain uses TRBV7-2 and TRBJ2-3, with 10 positions matching TRBD2. Germline V CDR1 and CDR2: SGHTA, FQGNSA. Losses at the gene ends were 3 bases for V and 1 base for J; bases not matched to a gene: 1. CDR3 length equals 15 residues. The CDR3 sequence is CASSFSGGGTDTQYF. The CDR3 region has the DNA TGTGCCAGCAGCTTCAGCGGGGGGGGCACAGATACGCAGTATTTT.

In nucleotides, the CDR3 is TGCAGTGCTAGTACTAGCGGGGGTCCGTTTTACAATGAGCAGTTCTTC. This sequence encodes CSASTSGGPFYNEQFF. This chain links TRBV20-1 with TRBJ2-1; TRBD2 matches at 11 bases. CDR1 and CDR2 from the germline V gene are DFQATT and SNEGSKA (reference sequence). The CDR3 has 16 residues. The V and J ends lost 3 bases and 4 bases, in that order; junction bases with no gene match: 8.

Only a few counts were recorded for this clonotype. The CDR3 loop reads CASSQGRVNQETQYF. The CDR3 DNA reads TGCGCCAGCAGCCAAGGCCGGGTTAACCAAGAGACCCAGTACTTC. The chain has TRBV4-3 and TRBJ2-5; D not resolved. Trimming shortened V by 1 base and J by 0 bases, and 9 bases separated the two germline ends. This CDR3 spans 15 amino acids. The germline gives CDR1 LGHNA, CDR2 YSLEER.

The rearrangement links TRBV6-2 or TRBV6-3 to TRBJ1-6, with 7 bases aligning to TRBD1. CDR3 length equals 15 residues. V lost 3 bases to trimming and J lost 7 bases; unmatched junction nucleotides: 6. Germline V gene lookup returns CDR1 MNHEY and CDR2 SVGEGT. The CDR3 loop reads CASSYRGRSNSPLHF. CDR3 sequence (DNA): TGTGCCAGCAGTTATAGGGGGCGAAGCAATTCACCCCTCCACTTT.

The genes are TRBV19 and TRBJ2-1, with 7 bases lining up with TRBD2. The V segment lost 6 bases and the J segment 6 bases; nucleotides outside the gene matches: 5. This CDR3 spans 13 amino acids. Germline V gene lookup returns CDR1 LNHDA and CDR2 SQIVND (reference sequence). CDR3 loop: CASRGGSRNEQFF. The CDR3 nucleotides read TGTGCCAGTAGAGGCGGGAGCCGCAATGAGCAGTTCTTC.

This sequence joins TRBV7-4 and TRBJ2-1, with D possibly being TRBD2 (6 bases). Trimming took 7 bases from V and 0 from J, leaving 16 bases between them. Per germline, CDR1 SGHVT and CDR2 SQSDAQ. This CDR3 has 16 amino acids. The CDR3 DNA sequence: TGTGCCAGCACCGGATCACGGGAGAGCTCCTACAATGAGCAGTTCTTC. Its translation is CASTGSRESSYNEQFF.

In its sample, this clonotype was seen a few times. The chain has TRBV5-4 and TRBJ1-1; D remains unclear. V shed 0 bases and J shed 1 base, with 10 bases lying between them. Germline CDR1 SGHNT, CDR2 YYREEE (reference sequence). The CDR3 length is 15 residues. The CDR3 spells CASSLATTGNTEAFF. The CDR3 nucleotides read TGTGCCAGCAGCTTGGCCACGACGGGGAACACTGAAGCTTTCTTT.

This chain uses TRBV7-2 with TRBJ1-2; 9 positions match TRBD1. Losses at the gene ends were 5 bases for V and 6 bases for J; bases not matched to a gene: 7. Germline V CDR1 and CDR2: SGHTA, FQGNSA. This CDR3 region has 14 residues. The CDR3 spells CASSHTGGGDGYTF. CDR3 in DNA: TGTGCCAGCAGCCACACAGGGGGCGGCGATGGCTACACCTTC.

This clonotype was seen only once. The chain couples TRBV20-1 to TRBJ2-1, with TRBD1 as a possible D gene (5 bases). This CDR3 has 14 residues. Germline CDR1 DFQATT, CDR2 SNEGSKA (reference sequence). V was cut by 5 bases and J by 0 bases, with 11 bases left in between. The CDR3 nucleotides are TGCAGTGCTGCGTACAGGAGCTCCTACAATGAGCAGTTCTTC. Translating gives CSAAYRSSYNEQFF.

J is TRBJ1-6 and V is TRBV11-2; D remains ambiguous. The ends were cut back, 3 bases at V and 7 bases at J, with 4 bases in the middle. The CDR3 sequence is 12 residues long. Looked up from germline, CDR1 is SGHAT and CDR2 is FQNNGV. CDR3 bases: TGTGCCAGCAGCTTTTTCAATTCACCCCTCCACTTT. The encoded protein is CASSFFNSPLHF.

This clonotype was recorded a few times. The chain carries TRBV7-8 and TRBJ2-3; the D gene could be TRBD1 or TRBD2 (5 bases each). V lost 2 bases to trimming and J lost 5 bases, with 11 bases between them. Germline-derived CDR1 and CDR2 are SGHVS and FQNEAQ. This CDR3 spans 14 amino acids. CDR3 coding DNA: TGTGCCAGCAGCTTACCTGGGGGAAGAGATACGCAGTATTTT. It is translated as CASSLPGGRDTQYF.

This chain links TRBV6-1 with TRBJ2-4; the D is unclear. Trimming cost V 3 bases and J 8 bases, with 5 bases left between them. CDR3 length: 11 residues. Germline V gives CDR1 MNHNS, CDR2 SASEGT. The CDR3 region is CASSESDIQYF. CDR3 bases: TGTGCCAGCAGTGAGTCGGACATTCAGTACTTC.